The present entry profiles one T cell receptor (beta chain) with its context. This clone was recorded many times. The antigen this receptor binds is unknown. Base qualities are not recorded, but no much larger clone differs from it by a single base. In the prospective study, participants were about 18 to 90 years old, resided in about two dozen geographic areas of the United States, and were enrolled through a virtual design. In the prospective study, participants were assigned to cohorts based on the clinical history participants reported in a screening survey and a study questionnaire. Each participant in the prospective study had whole blood, serum and a nasopharyngeal or oropharyngeal swab collected by mobile phlebotomists. Prospective study participants could optionally give additional blood draws and questionnaires over an approximately 2-month period. Before DNA extraction, prospective study blood samples were shipped either frozen or at room temperature.

Spanning cysteine to phenylalanine, the CDR3 consists of 15 amino acids. The read is trimmed to its CDR3 DNA, 45 bases read in frame from base 1. Cut back by 10 bases and 6 bases, the V and J ends lie 21 bases apart. The germline V gene (reference sequence) yields SEHNR for CDR1 and FQNEAQ for CDR2. TCRbeta CDR3 regions were amplified from genomic DNA by means of the immunoSEQ Assay, a bias-controlled multiplex PCR. Processing in the source paper ran as follows. Nucleated cell counts per sample were estimated from amplification of reference gene primers within the assay. To quantify the absolute abundance of each unique TCRbeta CDR3 rearrangement, sequence reads were collapsed and filtered. For each sample, productive Simpson clonality was calculated as the square root of Simpson's diversity index over productive rearrangements. Entries here come from immuneACCESS through TCRdb and include only in-frame sequences with V and J called. Some clones fail to appear in such tables; in the studies checked, an unresolved V gene covers under half of the shortfall, and the cause of the remainder is unknown. V, J and clone size were drawn from that table, and D and trimming were deduced from the DNA. This sample has about 170,000 clones in its table, and roughly 78% of those were observed once. The ten largest make up around 20% of the sample.

The sample is drawn from a study of blood T cell repertoires in COVID-19 (dated by TCRdb to the early 2020s). About the study as a whole: For ImmuneRACE Cohort 3, a participant was defined as recovered based on two consecutive negative NP/OP PCR tests, clearance by a healthcare professional, or resolution of symptoms. The samples were drawn from the first 160 participants of the ongoing ImmuneRACE study and from about 1,200 subjects provided by 6 global collaborators. The repertoires were released in a freely available public database intended as a resource for research on the immune response to SARS-CoV-2. The dataset comprised deeply sampled blood TCRbeta repertoires from subjects exposed to, actively infected with, or recovered from COVID-19. A de-identified subject ID, COVID-19 status, age in years and sex were almost always included in the sample metadata. The collaborator samples originated in the United States, Italy and Spain and spanned the acute and convalescent phases of COVID-19. The material from the prospective study consisted of cDNA or gDNA derived from T cells, B-cell-depleted T cells, or PBMCs. HLA class I and class II types, where available, came from metadata supplied by the sample provider rather than from assay-based typing. Study-wide findings and limitations: Clinical and demographic metadata were provided uncurated, with the amount varying by source and participant.

The source is a woman in her seventies in a cohort exposed to, infected with or recovered from COVID-19 (not recorded which). The sample taken for sequencing was PBMCs or T cells enriched from blood (not recorded which). The chain was built from TRBV7-9 and TRBJ1-4, with the identity of the D gene unclear. The CDR3 protein: CATAEAGRSYEKLFF. The DNA reads TGTGCCACAGCGGAGGCCGGACGGTCTTATGAAAAACTGTTTTTT.